Presented here are 15 T cell receptor beta chains from one specimen sequenced in a study of lymphopenia after photon versus proton radiotherapy. Profiling relied on immunoSEQ multiplex PCR, and the TCRdb table lists in-frame clones only, not all of them. The sample holds just over 30,000 clones, about 93% seen once. The sequences come from peripheral blood, collected from a patient treated with photon-based radiotherapy. These receptors were collected from a woman aged 50 to 65 with cholangiocarcinoma.

As concerns this clone: At one end the junction does not follow the germline gene, possibly because of a read error. The chain carries TRBV18 and TRBJ2-5; D ambiguous. Germline CDR1 is KGHSH and CDR2 is LQKENI. The CDR3 is made up of 13 amino acids. CDR3 sequence reads: CASSTAEQGTQYF. The DNA for the CDR3 is TGTGCCAGCTCGACGGCGGAGCAAGGGACCCAGTACTTC. Drawing the rest from reference TRBV18 and TRBJ2-5, the complete variable domain is NAGVMQNPRHLVRRRGQEARLRCSPMKGHSHVYWYRQLPEEGLKFMVYLQKENIIDESGMPKERFSAEFPKEGPSILRIQQVVRGDSAAYFCASSTAEQGTQYFGPGTRLLVL.

The rearrangement links TRBV5-5 to TRBJ1-1, with D possibly TRBD1 on 6 matching bases. CDR3 size: 13 residues. Between the trimmed V and J ends, which lost 3 bases and 2 bases, there was a span of 8 bases. Germline V CDR1 and CDR2: SGHKS, YYEKEE (reference sequence). DNA for the CDR3: TGTGCCAGCAGCTGGGGACAAAACACTGAAGCTTTCTTT. It specifies CASSWGQNTEAFF. Looking up the rest from reference TRBV5-5 and TRBJ1-1 gives the full variable domain: DAGVTQSPTHLIKTRGQQVTLRCSPISGHKSVSWYQQVLGQGPQFIFQYYEKEERGRGNFPDRFSARQFPNYSSELNVNALLLGDSALYLCASSWGQNTEAFFGQGTRLTVV.

The CDR3: CASSLLDRAYGYTF. DNA for the CDR3: TGTGCCAGCAGCTTATTGGACAGGGCCTATGGCTACACCTTC. The chain has TRBV5-6 and TRBJ1-2, with 8 bases aligning to TRBD1. This CDR3 spans 14 amino acids. J lost 4 bases, V lost 2 bases, and 4 bases had no gene match. Per germline, CDR1 SGHDT and CDR2 YYEEEE.

The chain employs TRBV4-1 and TRBJ1-4, with D uncertain. CDR1 and CDR2 (germline): MGHRA, YSYEKL. V was clipped by 0 bases and J by 3 bases, with 20 bases between them. There are 19 residues in the CDR3. CDR3 sequence reads: CASSQDWASVSGSNEKLFF. The CDR3 DNA reads TGCGCCAGCAGCCAAGATTGGGCATCGGTTAGCGGGTCTAATGAAAAACTGTTTTTT.

The chain links TRBV5-8 to TRBJ1-1, with D unclear. Trimming took 4 bases from V and 7 from J, leaving 17 bases between them. The CDR3 sequence is 14 residues long. Per the germline V gene, CDR1 is SGHTS and CDR2 is YDEGEE. The CDR3 DNA sequence: TGTGCCAGCAGCCTAAGACTTTTAATACTTGAAGCTTTCTTT. The encoded protein is CASSLRLLILEAFF.

The CDR3, as DNA: TGTGCCAGCAACCAGGCTGGACAGGCTAACTATGGCTACACCTTC. As protein: CASNQAGQANYGYTF. This chain connects TRBV2 to TRBJ1-2; TRBD1 matches at 7 bases. The CDR3 is made up of 15 amino acids. The germline V gene encodes CDR1 SNHLY and CDR2 FYNNEI. V lost 7 bases, J lost 0 bases, and 8 bases stayed unmatched.

V is TRBV2 and J is TRBJ2-7; 7 positions match TRBD2. CDR1 is SNHLY, CDR2 FYNNEI, per germline. Trimming took 6 bases from V and 3 from J; bases not matched to a gene: 5. This CDR3 has 13 amino acids. CDR3 sequence: CASSGDYSYEQYF. CDR3 in DNA: TGTGCCAGCAGCGGGGACTACAGCTACGAGCAGTACTTC. The full variable domain, its missing parts supplied by reference TRBV2 and TRBJ2-7, is EPEVTQTPSHQVTQMGQEVILRCVPISNHLYFYWYRQILGQKVEFLVSFYNNEISEKSEIFDDQFSVERPDGSNFTLKIRSTKLEDSAMYFCASSGDYSYEQYFGPGTRLTVT.

The CDR3 region is CASMGQTAGETQYF. Written as DNA, the CDR3 is TGTGCCAGTATGGGACAGACGGCGGGAGAGACCCAGTACTTC. This chain joins TRBV19 and TRBJ2-5, with TRBD1 matching 7 bases. This CDR3 comprises 14 residues. The trim removed 7 bases at V and 4 bases at J, leaving 9 bases unmatched. CDR1 LNHDA and CDR2 SQIVND come from the germline V gene (reference sequence).

The chain recombines TRBV9 with TRBJ1-1, with 7 bases that match TRBD1. From germline, CDR1 is SGDLS and CDR2 YYNGEE. With V trimmed by 1 base and J by 1 base, 4 bases remained unmatched. The CDR3 has 15 amino acids. The CDR3 nucleotides are TGTGCCAGCAGCGTAACAGGGGATGGGAACACTGAAGCTTTCTTT. Its translation is CASSVTGDGNTEAFF.

The gene calls are TRBV12-5 and TRBJ2-3, with no clear D. Germline V gene sequence: CDR1 LGHNT, CDR2 FRNRAP. With 7 bases removed from V and 0 bases from J, the gap between germline ends came to 11 bases. The CDR3 is 14 amino acids. The CDR3 loop is CASAPTGSTDTQYF. CDR3 nucleotide sequence: TGTGCTAGTGCCCCGACGGGTAGCACAGATACGCAGTATTTT.

The genes are TRBV7-2 and TRBJ1-2; a possible D gene is TRBD1 (5 bases). Per the germline V gene, CDR1 is SGHTA and CDR2 is FQGNSA. The CDR3 length is 12 residues. V lost 3 bases and J lost 4, with 6 bases in between. CDR3 residues: CASSLGLYGYTF. In DNA form, the CDR3 reads TGTGCCAGCAGCTTGGGACTCTATGGCTACACCTTC.

The genes are TRBV11-2 and TRBJ2-7; 8 bases fit TRBD1. This CDR3 has 14 amino acids. J lost 5 bases, V lost 4 bases, and 7 bases had no gene match. The germline V gene encodes CDR1 SGHAT and CDR2 FQNNGV. CDR3 loop: CASSWGDRGNEQYF. The CDR3 DNA is TGTGCCAGCAGCTGGGGAGACAGGGGAAACGAGCAGTACTTC. The entire variable domain, with the rest obtained from reference TRBV11-2 and TRBJ2-7, is as follows: EAGVAQSPRYKIIEKRQSVAFWCNPISGHATLYWYQQILGQGPKLLIQFQNNGVVDDSQLPKDRFSAERLKGVDSTLKIQPAKLEDSAVYLCASSWGDRGNEQYFGPGTRLTVT.

The chain uses TRBV27 and TRBJ1-5; tentative D call: TRBD1 (5 bases). This CDR3 has 14 amino acids. V gave up 6 bases and J gave up 7 bases, with 16 bases separating them. CDR1 MNHEY and CDR2 SMNVEV come from the germline V gene (reference sequence). In nucleotides, the CDR3 is TGTGCCAGCAGCCGGGATCAGGGAAGACAGCCCCAGCATTTT. It specifies CASSRDQGRQPQHF.

This clone was seen only once. This chain joins TRBV7-2 and TRBJ1-5; D might be TRBD1 (5 bases). Germline values: CDR1 SGHTA, CDR2 FQGNSA. The CDR3 totals 15 residues. Trimming removed 5 bases from V and 0 bases from J, with 11 bases in between. The CDR3 is CASSPGGHSNQPQHF. CDR3 in DNA: TGTGCCAGCAGCCCGGGAGGACATAGCAATCAGCCCCAGCATTTT.

This chain links TRBV5-6 with TRBJ2-7; no definite D call. Between the trimmed V and J ends, which lost 1 base and 4 bases, there was a span of 12 bases. CDR3 size: 14 residues. The V gene's germline CDR1 is SGHDT and CDR2 YYEEEE. This CDR3 reads CASSLRWRLYEQYF. CDR3 DNA: TGTGCCAGCAGCTTGAGGTGGCGGTTGTACGAGCAGTACTTC.